This T cell receptor beta chain was captured by sequencing in a study of T cell responses to AZD1222 COVID-19 vaccine. V was clipped by 0 bases and J by 8 bases, with 14 bases between them. The CDR3 has 16 residues. CDR1 is LGHNA and CDR2 is YSLEER in the germline V gene. Study-wide findings and caveats: Mostly white British, mostly female donors; authors suggested clonal diversity may be underestimated. No repertoire was sampled before or during the peak T cell response, only after it. Vaccine-associated CD4 TCRs ranged over spike, dominating at 160-218 and 743-854. A reported finding is that nearly half of spike-specific TCRs target unmutated variant regions.

This clone was recorded only once. What it binds is not known. Some clones are missing from TCRdb's copy, which holds only in-frame ones; the method was immunoSEQ multiplex PCR. Among 80,000 to 95,000 clones listed, nearly 90% were seen once. Sequencing used peripheral blood, obtained on day 0 of MenACWY control vaccination. The J gene is TRBJ1-6, the V gene TRBV4-3; D is unresolved. The sequence derives from an adult in good health. As DNA, the CDR3 is TGCGCCAGCAGCCAAGATCTTGTGGGTATTGATTCACCCCTCCACTTT. Translated, it gives CASSQDLVGIDSPLHF.